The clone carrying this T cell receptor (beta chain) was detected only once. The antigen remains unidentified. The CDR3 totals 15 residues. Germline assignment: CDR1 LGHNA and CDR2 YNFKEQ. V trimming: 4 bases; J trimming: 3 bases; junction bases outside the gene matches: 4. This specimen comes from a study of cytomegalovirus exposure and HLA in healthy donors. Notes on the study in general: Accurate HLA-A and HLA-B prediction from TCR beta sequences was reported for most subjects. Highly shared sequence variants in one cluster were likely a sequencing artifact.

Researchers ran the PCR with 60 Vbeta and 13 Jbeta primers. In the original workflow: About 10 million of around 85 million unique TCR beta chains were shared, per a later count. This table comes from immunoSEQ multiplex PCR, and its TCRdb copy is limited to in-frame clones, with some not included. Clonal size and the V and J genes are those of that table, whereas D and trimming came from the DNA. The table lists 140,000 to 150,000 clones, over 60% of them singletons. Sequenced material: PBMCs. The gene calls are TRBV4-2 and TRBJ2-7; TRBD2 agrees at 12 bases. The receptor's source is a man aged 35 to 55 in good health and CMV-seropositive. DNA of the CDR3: TGTGCCAGCAGCCTCGGACTAGCGGGACGCTACGAGCAGTACTTC. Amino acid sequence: CASSLGLAGRYEQYF.